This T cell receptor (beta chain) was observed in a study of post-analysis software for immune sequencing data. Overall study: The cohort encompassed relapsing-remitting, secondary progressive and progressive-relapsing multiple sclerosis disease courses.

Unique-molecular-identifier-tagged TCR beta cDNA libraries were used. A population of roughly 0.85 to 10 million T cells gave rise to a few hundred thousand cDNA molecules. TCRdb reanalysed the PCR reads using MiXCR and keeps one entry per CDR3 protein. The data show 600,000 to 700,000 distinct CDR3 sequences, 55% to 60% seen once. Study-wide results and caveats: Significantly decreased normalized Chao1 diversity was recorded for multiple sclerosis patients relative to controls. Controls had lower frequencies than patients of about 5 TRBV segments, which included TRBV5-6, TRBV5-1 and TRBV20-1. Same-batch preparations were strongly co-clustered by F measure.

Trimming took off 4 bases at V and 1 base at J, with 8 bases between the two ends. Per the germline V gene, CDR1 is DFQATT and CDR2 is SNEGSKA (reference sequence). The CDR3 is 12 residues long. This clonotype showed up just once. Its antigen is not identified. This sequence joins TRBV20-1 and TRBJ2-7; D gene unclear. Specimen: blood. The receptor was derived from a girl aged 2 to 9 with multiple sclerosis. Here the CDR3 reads CSAKYSSYEQYF. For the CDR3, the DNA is TGCAGTGCTAAATATTCGTCCTACGAGCAGTACTTC.